A selection of T cell receptor beta chains follows, all from one sample in a study of naive and memory T cell subsets. TCRdb itself ran the UMI-ligation and nested PCR reads through MiXCR, one entry per CDR3 protein. The table shows some 150,000 distinct CDR3 sequences, with about a sixth occurring only once. The specimen sequenced was naive CD4+ T cells from blood. The receptors come from a human donor in good health. The CDR3 runs from the conserved cysteine through the conserved F or W. The order of the fields is V gene, J gene, clone size, D gene, CDR3 DNA, CDR3 protein. D genes are given only for firm matches. A row's size may be missing; if present it is once, few, many or a size class.

v_call: TRBV12-3/TRBV12-4
j_call: TRBJ1-5
clone_size: NA
d_call: NA
cdr3_nt: TGTGCCAGCAGTTTAATGGGTCAGGGCGATCAGCCCCAGCATTTT
cdr3_aa: CASSLMGQGDQPQHF

v_call: TRBV23-1
j_call: TRBJ2-7
clone_size: NA
d_call: TRBD2
cdr3_nt: TGCGCCAGCAGTCAATGTAGCGGGACCTACGAGCAGTACTTC
cdr3_aa: CASSQCSGTYEQYF

v_call: TRBV20-1
j_call: TRBJ2-1
clone_size: NA
d_call: NA
cdr3_nt: TGCAGTGCTAGTGTTTTTGGGGGGGCTGCATCCTACAATGAGCAGTTCTTC
cdr3_aa: CSASVFGGAASYNEQFF

v_call: TRBV2
j_call: TRBJ1-2
clone_size: NA
d_call: NA
cdr3_nt: TGTGCCAGCAATGGAAGACAGGCCAACGTTAACTATGGCTACACCTTC
cdr3_aa: CASNGRQANVNYGYTF

v_call: TRBV12-3/TRBV12-4
j_call: TRBJ1-1
clone_size: few
d_call: NA
cdr3_nt: TGTGCCAGCAGTCTAGGGGGGTCGCTCCATGAAGCTTTCTTT
cdr3_aa: CASSLGGSLHEAFF

v_call: TRBV20-1
j_call: TRBJ1-5
clone_size: many
d_call: NA
cdr3_nt: TGCAGTGCTATGGCGGGGAGCGGCAATCAGCCCCAGCATTTT
cdr3_aa: CSAMAGSGNQPQHF

v_call: TRBV6-5
j_call: TRBJ2-3
clone_size: NA
d_call: TRBD2
cdr3_nt: TGTGCCAGCAGTTACACTGGACTAGCGGGACGTCAACCAGATACGCAGTATTTT
cdr3_aa: CASSYTGLAGRQPDTQYF

v_call: TRBV27
j_call: TRBJ2-7
clone_size: few
d_call: TRBD2
cdr3_nt: TGTGCCAGTACCCGGGCCGGACTAGCGGGATCTTACGAGCAGTACTTC
cdr3_aa: CASTRAGLAGSYEQYF

v_call: TRBV9
j_call: TRBJ2-7
clone_size: few
d_call: TRBD1
cdr3_nt: TGTGCCAGCAGCGTAGAATTAAACAGGGGCCTCGCGGGGCAGTACTTC
cdr3_aa: CASSVELNRGLAGQYF

v_call: TRBV10-2
j_call: TRBJ2-7
clone_size: NA
d_call: TRBD1
cdr3_nt: TGCGCCAGCAGTGAGTCACAGGGGGCTCGGGAGCAGTACTTC
cdr3_aa: CASSESQGAREQYF

v_call: TRBV6-2/TRBV6-3
j_call: TRBJ1-2
clone_size: few
d_call: NA
cdr3_nt: TGTGCCAGCAGCCCCTGGAGGGGGGCGAAGGACTATGGCTACACCTTC
cdr3_aa: CASSPWRGAKDYGYTF

v_call: TRBV20-1
j_call: TRBJ2-3
clone_size: NA
d_call: TRBD2
cdr3_nt: TGCAGTGCTAGAGATACTAGCGGCACAGATACGCAGTATTTT
cdr3_aa: CSARDTSGTDTQYF

v_call: TRBV5-5
j_call: TRBJ2-3
clone_size: few
d_call: TRBD2
cdr3_nt: TGTGCCAGCAGCCCCGGACTAGCGGGTTTCACAGATACGCAGTATTTT
cdr3_aa: CASSPGLAGFTDTQYF

v_call: TRBV10-3
j_call: TRBJ2-7
clone_size: few
d_call: TRBD1
cdr3_nt: TGTGCCATCAGTGGTTGGGACAGCAGTTACGAGCAGTACTTC
cdr3_aa: CAISGWDSSYEQYF

v_call: TRBV5-1
j_call: TRBJ2-5
clone_size: NA
d_call: NA
cdr3_nt: TGCGCCAGCAGCTCGGCGGCACAGGAGACCCAGTACTTC
cdr3_aa: CASSSAAQETQYF

v_call: TRBV18
j_call: TRBJ1-1
clone_size: NA
d_call: TRBD1
cdr3_nt: TGTGCCAGCTCACCACCGACAGGGGGCTGGAACACTGAAGCTTTCTTT
cdr3_aa: CASSPPTGGWNTEAFF

v_call: TRBV5-1
j_call: TRBJ2-5
clone_size: NA
d_call: NA
cdr3_nt: TGCGCCAGCAGCCCCCAGGAACCGGGGACCCAGTACTTC
cdr3_aa: CASSPQEPGTQYF

v_call: TRBV10-3
j_call: TRBJ2-7
clone_size: NA
d_call: TRBD1
cdr3_nt: TGTGCCGCACGGACAGGGGGCTACGAGCAGTACTTC
cdr3_aa: CAARTGGYEQYF

v_call: TRBV20-1
j_call: TRBJ1-2
clone_size: NA
d_call: NA
cdr3_nt: TGCAGTGCTAAAAAGGACGGCGCCGGGGGGGCCTATGGCTACACCTTC
cdr3_aa: CSAKKDGAGGAYGYTF

v_call: TRBV7-7
j_call: TRBJ2-5
clone_size: many
d_call: NA
cdr3_nt: TGTGCCAGCAGCCCTGGCCGGAGAGGGCAGGAGACCCAGTACTTC
cdr3_aa: CASSPGRRGQETQYF